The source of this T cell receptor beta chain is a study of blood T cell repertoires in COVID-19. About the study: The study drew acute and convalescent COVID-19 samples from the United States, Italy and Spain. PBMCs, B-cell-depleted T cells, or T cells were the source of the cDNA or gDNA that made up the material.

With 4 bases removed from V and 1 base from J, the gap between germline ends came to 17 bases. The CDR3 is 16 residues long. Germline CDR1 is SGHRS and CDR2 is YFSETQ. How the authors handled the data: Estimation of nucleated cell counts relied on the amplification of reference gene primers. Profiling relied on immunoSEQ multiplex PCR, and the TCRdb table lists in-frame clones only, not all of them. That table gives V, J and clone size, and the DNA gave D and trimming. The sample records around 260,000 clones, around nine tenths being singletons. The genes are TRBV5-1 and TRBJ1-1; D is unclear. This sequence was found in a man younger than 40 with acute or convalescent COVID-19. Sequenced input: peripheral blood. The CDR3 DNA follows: TGCGCCAGCAGCCCCCGGCCGGAGGGAAGGAACACTGAAGCTTTCTTT. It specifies CASSPRPEGRNTEAFF.